Presented here are 23 T cell receptor beta chains from one specimen sequenced in a study of OX40 agonist ivuxolimab in advanced cancers. The repertoire was sequenced with immunoSEQ multiplex PCR; TCRdb's copy has only in-frame clones and lacks some. The data hold some 58,000 clones, with approximately 90% observed a single time. The sequenced sample was CD4+ or CD8+ T cells sorted from blood, obtained in a trial of the OX40 agonist ivuxolimab. The receptors were sampled from an adult with an advanced solid tumor such as melanoma, head and neck, liver or kidney cancer.

This clone was detected only once. The V and J genes are TRBV19 and TRBJ1-2; D may be TRBD1 (5 bases). V dropped 3 bases and J dropped 3 bases, with 20 bases sitting between them. The CDR3 consists of 17 residues. CDR1 and CDR2 from the germline V gene are LNHDA and SQIVND (reference sequence). The CDR3 region is CASSIFRDPNSDYGYTF. The CDR3 DNA is TGTGCCAGTAGTATCTTCCGGGACCCGAACTCGGACTATGGCTACACCTTC.

V and J are TRBV5-1 and TRBJ2-5; 11 bases align to TRBD2. Germline V gene data show CDR1 as SGHRS and CDR2 as YFSETQ. The CDR3 loop spans 15 amino acids. V lost 4 bases and J lost 5; bases outside the gene matches: 7. The CDR3 DNA sequence: TGCGCCAGCAGCACCGTAGCGGGAGGGCGGGAGACCCAGTACTTC. Translated, it gives CASSTVAGGRETQYF. Drawing the rest from reference TRBV5-1 and TRBJ2-5, the complete variable domain is KAGVTQTPRYLIKTRGQQVTLSCSPISGHRSVSWYQQTPGQGLQFLFEYFSETQRNKGNFPGRFSGRQFSNSRSEMNVSTLELGDSALYLCASSTVAGGRETQYFGPGTRLLVL.

The rearrangement links TRBV4-1 to TRBJ2-5; 8 nucleotides match TRBD1. CDR3 length equals 15 residues. Germline assignment: CDR1 MGHRA and CDR2 YSYEKL. With 3 bases clipped from V and 1 base from J, the junction kept 4 bases outside the gene matches. The CDR3 is CASSQGTGVQETQYF. In DNA, the CDR3 is TGCGCCAGCAGCCAGGGGACAGGCGTCCAAGAGACCCAGTACTTC.

The chain uses TRBV5-5 and TRBJ2-1; D remains unclear. CDR3 size: 16 residues. Trimming pared 5 bases from V and 3 bases from J, leaving 18 bases between. Germline V CDR1 and CDR2: SGHKS, YYEKEE (reference sequence). The CDR3 sequence: CASREGRGAVYNEQFF. The CDR3 DNA reads as TGTGCCAGCAGGGAAGGTCGTGGAGCTGTCTACAATGAGCAGTTCTTC. The whole variable domain, remainder taken from reference TRBV5-5 and TRBJ2-1, is DAGVTQSPTHLIKTRGQQVTLRCSPISGHKSVSWYQQVLGQGPQFIFQYYEKEERGRGNFPDRFSARQFPNYSSELNVNALLLGDSALYLCASREGRGAVYNEQFFGPGTRLTVL.

This chain links TRBV28 with TRBJ1-2, with D possibly TRBD1 on 6 matching bases. The CDR3 sequence is 14 residues long. From germline, CDR1 is MDHEN and CDR2 SYDVKM. V was pared by 2 bases and J by 8 bases, with 15 bases between. Written as DNA, the CDR3 is TGTGCCAGCAGTTTACTGGGGCAGGGGTACGGCTACACCTTC. Protein sequence: CASSLLGQGYGYTF.

This clone showed up just a few times. V is TRBV12-2 and J is TRBJ2-1; whether TRBD1, the table's D call, matches the DNA was not checked. TRBV12-2 is listed as a pseudogene. This CDR3 has 16 amino acids. The DNA of the CDR3 is TGTGCAAGTCGCTTAGCGAGAGCAAAACAGTTCAATGAGCAGTTCTTC. It codes for CASRLARAKQFNEQFF.

To note about this clone: Other DNA sequences in this specimen translate into the identical CDR3. The DNA for the CDR3 is TGCGCCAGCAGCTTGCGGGACCGCCCCAATGAGCAGTTCTTC. Its protein product is CASSLRDRPNEQFF. The chain has TRBV5-1 and TRBJ2-1; possibly TRBD1 or TRBD2 for D (5 bases each). V lost 1 base to trimming and J lost 6 bases, with 11 bases between them. The germline V gene encodes CDR1 SGHRS and CDR2 YFSETQ. The CDR3 length is 14 residues.

This chain joins TRBV15 and TRBJ1-1, with TRBD1 identical over 12 bases. The germline CDR1 and CDR2 sequences are LNHNV and YYDKDF (reference sequence). J lost 10 bases, V lost 5 bases, and 11 bases had no gene match. The CDR3 sequence is 15 residues long. Written as DNA, the CDR3 is TGTGCCACCAGCCGTAGGGTCGGGACAGGGGGCAGAGCTTTCTTT. This gives the protein CATSRRVGTGGRAFF.

CDR3 bases: TGTGCCAGCAGTTTTCGGATGTCTGGCTACACCTTC. It translates to CASSFRMSGYTF. The rearrangement uses TRBV28 and TRBJ1-2; D call uncertain. CDR3 length equals 12 residues. V lost 3 bases, J lost 7 bases, and 9 bases lay in between. The germline CDR1 and CDR2 sequences are MDHEN and SYDVKM.

V is TRBV5-4 and J is TRBJ2-7, with 10 bases lining up with TRBD2. The germline V gene encodes CDR1 SGHNT and CDR2 YYREEE (reference sequence). Trimming took 4 bases from V and 2 from J; bases not matched to a gene: 6. CDR3 length: 15 residues. Here the CDR3 DNA reads TGTGCCAGCAGCCTTGGGACTAGCGTCACCTACGAGCAGTACTTC. Amino acids: CASSLGTSVTYEQYF.

Here the CDR3 DNA reads TGTGCCAGCAGTGAATCGAGTGCAGATACGCAGTATTTT. Its translation is CASSESSADTQYF. The chain carries TRBV6-5 and TRBJ2-3; D gene unclear. Trimming cost V 5 bases and J 4 bases, with 10 bases left between them. This CDR3 contains 13 residues. Germline V gene lookup returns CDR1 MNHEY and CDR2 SVGAGI.

The rearrangement links TRBV27 to TRBJ1-6, with 9 bases aligning to TRBD1. The ends lost 4 bases at V and 4 bases at J; junction bases unmatched: 2. The germline CDR1 and CDR2 sequences are MNHEY and SMNVEV (reference sequence). This CDR3 contains 15 residues. The CDR3: CASSSTGGYNSPLHF. The CDR3 DNA reads TGTGCCAGCAGTTCGACAGGGGGATATAATTCACCCCTCCACTTT.

V and J are TRBV11-3 and TRBJ2-7; D may be TRBD1 or TRBD2 (5 bases each). From germline, CDR1 is SGHNT and CDR2 YENEEA. Trimming cost V 1 base and J 3 bases, with 13 bases left between them. The CDR3 contains 15 residues. The CDR3 loop reads CASSLAQGGGYEQYF. DNA of the CDR3: TGTGCCAGCAGCTTAGCGCAGGGTGGAGGCTACGAGCAGTACTTC.

This chain links TRBV18 with TRBJ1-2; D ambiguous. Germline lookup yields CDR1 KGHSH and CDR2 LQKENI. This CDR3 comprises 14 residues. V lost 8 bases and J 0 bases, leaving 13 bases between the germline ends. The CDR3 sequence: CASGDGPSNYGYTF. The CDR3, as DNA: TGTGCCAGCGGGGATGGGCCCTCTAACTATGGCTACACCTTC.

This chain links TRBV9 with TRBJ1-3, with D perhaps TRBD1 (5 bases). The CDR3 sequence is 16 residues long. V lost 1 base to trimming and J lost 0 bases, with 11 bases between them. Looked up from germline, CDR1 is SGDLS and CDR2 is YYNGEE. The CDR3 spells CASSVLDSYSGNTIYF. CDR3 nucleotide sequence: TGTGCCAGCAGCGTACTTGACAGCTACTCTGGAAACACCATATATTTT.

Regarding this clone: Within the sample, other DNA sequences also encode this same CDR3. This sequence joins TRBV28 and TRBJ1-5; 7 bases are shared with TRBD1. The CDR3 covers 13 residues. The germline V gene encodes CDR1 MDHEN and CDR2 SYDVKM. V was clipped by 10 bases and J by 3 bases; unmatched bases: 6. The CDR3 region is CATLTGANQPQHF. Here the CDR3 DNA reads TGTGCCACCCTAACAGGGGCCAATCAGCCCCAGCATTTT.

V gene TRBV13 combines with J gene TRBJ2-5; 14 bases match TRBD2. Germline V gene data show CDR1 as PRHDT and CDR2 as FYEKMQ (reference sequence). The J segment lost 3 bases and the V segment lost 2 bases, leaving 2 bases of the junction unmatched. This CDR3 region has 16 residues. CDR3 in DNA: TGTGCCAGCAGCTTACCGGGACTAGCGGGAGAAGAGACCCAGTACTTC. Its translation: CASSLPGLAGEETQYF.

This chain uses TRBV10-3 with TRBJ2-5, with TRBD1 matching over 9 bases. The CDR3 length is 14 residues. After removal of 6 bases from V and 4 bases from J, the junction contained 6 bases not matched to a gene. CDR1 is ENHRY and CDR2 is SYGVKD in the germline V gene. CDR3 region: CAISRQGDGETQYF. CDR3 coding DNA: TGTGCCATCAGCCGACAGGGGGATGGAGAGACCCAGTACTTC.

The chain employs TRBV2 and TRBJ2-5, with 7 bases identical to TRBD1. V dropped 8 bases and J dropped 2; count of bases not matched to a gene: 2. This CDR3 has 12 amino acids. Per the germline V gene, CDR1 is SNHLY and CDR2 is FYNNEI. CDR3 loop: CASGTEQETQYF. DNA of the CDR3: TGTGCCAGCGGGACAGAACAAGAGACCCAGTACTTC.

The chain has TRBV29-1 and TRBJ2-5; TRBD1 matches at 7 bases. Germline values: CDR1 SQVTM, CDR2 ANQGSEA. The V gene end was trimmed by 6 bases and the J gene end by 5 bases; junction bases not matched to a gene: 12. CDR3 length: 14 amino acids. CDR3 in DNA: TGCAGCGTCTCCACCGGGACAGCGAGGGAGACCCAGTACTTC. Protein product: CSVSTGTARETQYF.

The CDR3 spells CAWTGTGTEKLFF. DNA for the CDR3: TGTGCCTGGACCGGGACAGGGACCGAAAAACTGTTTTTT. The chain recombines TRBV30 with TRBJ1-4; the match to TRBD1 covers 9 bases. The CDR3 consists of 13 residues. The germline V gene encodes CDR1 GTSNPN and CDR2 SVGIG (reference sequence). Unmatched junction bases numbered 5, after V lost 4 bases and J lost 8 bases.

This chain links TRBV19 with TRBJ1-5; D is possibly TRBD1 (5 bases). The CDR3 sequence is 12 residues long. V lost 6 bases to trimming and J lost 4 bases, with 7 bases between them. Germline values: CDR1 LNHDA, CDR2 SQIVND (reference sequence). CDR3 DNA sequence: TGTGCCAGTAGGTCAGGGAATCAGCCCCAGCATTTT. The encoded protein is CASRSGNQPQHF.

The rearrangement links TRBV12-2 to TRBJ2-1; TRBD2 is taken as the D call from the table, unchecked against the DNA. TRBV12-2 is a pseudogene. The CDR3 runs to 14 residues. The CDR3 DNA follows: TGTGCAAGTCGCTTAGCGCGGGGGGCCTGTGAGCAGTTCTTC. Protein: CASRLARGACEQFF.